These T cell receptor beta chains were read from a single sample in a study of low-dose radiotherapy and immunotherapy resistance in tumors. TCRdb reprocessed the reads with MiXCR, giving one entry per CDR3 protein. The repertoire holds approximately 91,000 distinct CDR3 sequences, with 20% to 25% as singletons. Sequencing was performed on PBMCs, taken after low-dose radiotherapy plus immunotherapy. Receptor source: a female donor with ovarian cancer. Both conserved end residues are part of each CDR3. D genes are given only for firm matches. Size tells how often a clone was seen (once, few, many) or the class of an expanded clone, and some rows leave it out.

J: TRBJ2-7
size: many
V: TRBV12-1
D: .
CDR3: CASSSNLGVPLGGEQYF
DNA: TGTGCCAGCAGCTCCAACCTAGGGGTGCCCCTTGGGGGCGAGCAGTACTTC

J: TRBJ2-1
size: few
V: TRBV6-6
D: .
CDR3: CASQTWVEQFF
DNA: TGTGCCAGCCAAACGTGGGTCGAGCAGTTCTTC

J: TRBJ1-4
size: .
V: TRBV6-1
D: TRBD1
CDR3: CASSEVGWDSPNEKLFF
DNA: TGTGCCAGCAGTGAAGTAGGATGGGACAGCCCTAATGAAAAACTGTTTTTT

J: TRBJ1-3
size: .
V: TRBV2
D: .
CDR3: CASSEARLISGNTIYF
DNA: TGTGCCAGCAGTGAAGCGCGGCTGATCTCTGGAAACACCATATATTTT

J: TRBJ2-5
size: many
V: TRBV5-4
D: TRBD1
CDR3: CASSSPGGETQYF
DNA: TGTGCCAGCAGCTCCCCAGGGGGCGAGACCCAGTACTTC

J: TRBJ2-4
size: many
V: TRBV28
D: .
CDR3: CASAPEGGFKNIQYF
DNA: TGTGCCAGCGCCCCTGAGGGGGGCTTCAAAAACATTCAGTACTTC

J: TRBJ1-1
size: many
V: TRBV5-1
D: .
CDR3: CASSLEVVGPNTEAFF
DNA: TGCGCCAGCAGCTTGGAGGTGGTAGGACCCAACACTGAAGCTTTCTTT

J: TRBJ2-1
size: many
V: TRBV24-1
D: TRBD1
CDR3: CATSERTRDSNPEQFF
DNA: TGTGCCACCAGTGAGAGAACACGGGACAGTAACCCCGAGCAGTTCTTC

J: TRBJ2-1
size: many
V: TRBV5-1
D: TRBD2
CDR3: CASSSLAGGNDEQFF
DNA: TGCGCCAGCAGCTCCCTAGCGGGGGGGAACGATGAGCAGTTCTTC

J: TRBJ2-1
size: many
V: TRBV12-3/TRBV12-4
D: TRBD1
CDR3: CASSLRTGLYNEQFF
DNA: TGTGCCAGCAGTCTTAGGACAGGCCTCTACAATGAGCAGTTCTTC

J: TRBJ2-7
size: many
V: TRBV5-1
D: .
CDR3: CASRGTGTSYEQYF
DNA: TGCGCCAGCAGGGGCACCGGGACAAGCTACGAGCAGTACTTC

J: TRBJ2-1
size: many
V: TRBV12-3/TRBV12-4
D: .
CDR3: CASSFNPAYNEQFF
DNA: TGTGCCAGCAGTTTCAATCCAGCCTACAATGAGCAGTTCTTC

J: TRBJ2-7
size: .
V: TRBV21-1
D: .
CDR3: CARVTGTGTYEQYF
DNA: TGTGCGAGGGTGACAGGGACCGGTACCTACGAGCAGTACTTC

J: TRBJ1-1
size: many
V: TRBV7-9
D: .
CDR3: CASSLEGSRAFF
DNA: TGTGCCAGCAGCTTAGAGGGTTCTCGAGCTTTCTTT

J: TRBJ2-1
size: few
V: TRBV7-3
D: .
CDR3: CASSSGMGNEQFF
DNA: TGTGCCAGCAGCTCCGGTATGGGCAATGAGCAGTTCTTC